This T cell receptor beta chain was retrieved from a study of shared clonotypes between healthy human individuals (dated by TCRdb to between 2020 and 2021). For context, the study as a whole: The cohort comprised a couple of women and a few men aged 18 to 49 years. Per donor, three plates each were used for CD4 naive and CD4 memory, two for CD8 naive, and one for CD8 memory. To estimate repertoire size and how much clonotype sharing occurs between individuals, the study deeply sequenced the blood TCR repertoires of five healthy adults. To increase sequencing depth and limit assay-specific biases, different laboratories used diverse techniques to prepare libraries and sequence TCR repertoires. Each donor's leukapheresis produced roughly between roughly 0.85 and 9.5 billion PBMCs. Summary of the overall study and its limitations: Clonotypes shared by all four sorted-subset donors showed higher generation probabilities than non-shared clonotypes. Only blood was sampled, and tissue TCR repertoires likely differ from those in blood. Pairwise subsampling led to the expectation that sequencing depth would affect the degree of clonotype sharing among donors. Naive subsets generally had larger estimated clonotype richness than memory subsets did. Sharing across several donors was observed for approximately 5% of naive CD4, over 3% of naive CD8, roughly 2.3% of memory CD4, and around 0.44% of memory CD8 clonotypes. Because the study included a small number of donors, the genetic and exposure-history diversity represented was limited. Rarefaction of sorted-subset datasets indicated incomplete sequencing despite the large sequencing depth.

Using the deep immunoSEQ assay, multiplex PCR amplified TCR CDR3 regions from genomic DNA. Extracted genomic DNA from each cell subset was spread evenly across all wells of several immunoSEQ 96-well plates, with each plate serving as a replicate. For sorted subsets, each replicate PCR was loaded with 150 to 250 ng genomic DNA, equivalent to some 31,000 T cell genomes. Purified libraries were quantified with a Qubit 3.0 fluorometer, sized on a Bioanalyzer 2100, and re-quantified with the KAPA Library Quantification kit. Every immunoSEQ 96-well plate was sequenced on a separate single-read 150-cycle Illumina NextSeq 550 flow cell. The authors' pipeline ran thus. Because the immunoSEQ output held only junctional sequences and lacked quality scores, the filtering could not match the filtering applied to full-length reads. To assign V/J genes and CDR3, sequences were annotated using PyIR, a Python wrapper for IgBLAST v1.9, with IMGT germline references. Reads were filtered out if the reads had weak V/J assignments (E-value above 1e-6), no CDR3, stop codons, out-of-frame junctions, or ambiguous translated residues. V3J clonotypes were defined as sequences sharing the same inferred V gene, J gene, and CDR3 amino acid sequence. The percentage overlap between two repertoires was calculated by dividing the number of shared unique clonotypes by the size of the smaller repertoire. Three approaches were used to assess repertoire richness: RTK rarefaction, the Chao1 estimator, and Recon v2.1 estimates of unobserved clonotypes. Generation probabilities were computed with OLGA for all TCRbeta clonotypes obtained by the gDNA method from a handful of donors. This immuneACCESS table, as held by TCRdb, lists in-frame sequences with V and J called but not all clones. Of the missing ones, under half trace to an unresolved V gene in checked studies; the others have no known cause. V, J and clone size are those of that table, while D and trimming were read from the DNA. Within this sample are about 2.3 million clones, with approximately 90% of them counted one time only. Roughly 0.34% of the sample is taken by the ten largest.

The donors were healthy, HIV-negative adults with no recently reported acute infections or vaccinations. Only Caucasian adults living in Nashville, Tennessee, USA were represented among the donors. CD4+ T cells were enriched by magnetic negative selection; naive cells were then positively selected on CD45RA, and the negative fraction formed the memory subset. After blood collection by leukapheresis, PBMCs were isolated using Ficoll-Histopaque density gradient centrifugation and then cryopreserved in the vapor phase of liquid nitrogen. Analytical flow cytometry was used to check the purity and quantity of every magnetically sorted T cell population. Each sorted fraction had its genomic DNA isolated and then quantified by UV absorbance on a Nanodrop 2000c. Remarks on this clone: Its antigen is still unknown. Base qualities are not provided; no much larger clone lies one nucleotide away.

V drops 4 bases and J drops 0 bases, leaving 6 bases in between. The CDR3 measures 14 amino acids from cysteine to phenylalanine. Just CDR3 DNA is preserved here, 42 bases in frame from base 1. CDR1 is given as SGHTA and CDR2 as FQGTGA, both from the germline V gene. Recombination joined TRBV7-3 with TRBJ2-2; the D gene is unclear. Sequences were obtained from naive CD4+ T cells from PBMCs. The sample's cell subset or site label, decoded: CD45RA+ positively selected. The receptor comes from a man between 18 and 29 years old in good health. Some clones in this sample may be carry-over from other donors' samples. The nucleotide sequence reads TGTGCCAGCAGCTCCTCTCCGAACACCGGGGAGCTGTTTTTT. This encodes CASSSSPNTGELFF. Outside the CDR3, residues come from the reference TRBV7-3 and TRBJ2-2 proteins, so the full variable domain is: GAGVSQTPSNKVTEKGKYVELRCDPISGHTALYWYRQSLGQGPEFLIYFQGTGAADDSGLPNDRFFAVRPEGSVSTLKIQRTERGDSAVYLCASSSSPNTGELFFGEGSRLTVL.